This T cell receptor beta chain was identified in a study of blood T cells in healthy people across ages. The second PCR ran roughly 6 to 11 cycles with a sample-barcoded 5' primer and J-beta primers. MiXCR, applied by TCRdb to the 5' RACE reads, yields one record per CDR3 protein. The sample holds approximately 770,000 distinct CDR3 sequences, roughly 50% seen once. This clonotype was detected only a few times. Looked up from germline, CDR1 is MNHEY and CDR2 is SVGAGI. This CDR3 has 14 residues. The V gene lost 4 bases and the J gene lost 3 bases, with 13 bases spanning the gap. The sample taken for sequencing was blood. V and J are TRBV6-5 and TRBJ2-7; the D gene is possibly TRBD2 (5 bases). This receptor was identified in a man between 25 and 39 years old in good health. DNA for the CDR3: TGTGCCAGCAGTTTAGACTACCTAAACTACGAGCAGTACTTC. Translated, it gives CASSLDYLNYEQYF.